Below are 7 T cell receptor beta chains sequenced from a single sample in a study of long-term antiretroviral therapy in people with HIV. Survey-level resolution applied to immunoSEQ assay v3.0. TCRdb's table, derived via immunoSEQ multiplex PCR, lists solely in-frame clones and lacks some. In the table there are about 35,000 clones, 85% to 95% of which are singletons. The sequencing here drew on unsorted PBMCs, taken 4.1 years after starting antiretroviral therapy. Receptor source: a woman aged 45-65 years with HIV.

This clone was seen only once. The V call is TRBV4-3, the J call TRBJ2-5, with TRBD2 as a possible D gene (7 bases). V lost 7 bases, J lost 2 bases, and 11 bases lay in between. The germline V gene encodes CDR1 LGHNA and CDR2 YSLEER. CDR3 length: 13 residues. CDR3 loop: CASKGGGQETQYF. CDR3 sequence (DNA): TGCGCCAGCAAGGGAGGGGGTCAAGAGACCCAGTACTTC.

This chain links TRBV4-2 with TRBJ1-2, with D unclear. Germline V gives CDR1 LGHNA, CDR2 YNFKEQ. The V gene lost 5 bases and the J gene lost 8 bases, with 15 bases spanning the gap. The CDR3 runs 13 residues. The CDR3 loop is CASSSDMAAGYTF. The CDR3 region has the DNA TGTGCCAGCAGCTCCGACATGGCCGCAGGCTACACCTTC.

The chain combines TRBV19 with TRBJ2-7; TRBD1 aligns across 7 bases. CDR1 is LNHDA, CDR2 SQIVND, per germline (reference sequence). The J segment lost 2 bases and the V segment lost 5 bases, leaving 9 bases of the junction unmatched. The CDR3 is 15 amino acids. CDR3 sequence: CASSSSPGTAYEQYF. The CDR3 DNA follows: TGTGCCAGTAGTTCGAGTCCCGGGACAGCCTACGAGCAGTACTTC.

V is TRBV6-5 and J is TRBJ1-1; 8 nucleotides line up with TRBD1. The CDR3 sequence is 14 residues long. Germline trimming cut 6 bases from V and 1 base from J; bases unmatched to any gene: 4. Germline CDR1 MNHEY, CDR2 SVGAGI. The CDR3 DNA reads TGTGCCAGCAGAGGCGGACAGGGGAACACTGAAGCTTTCTTT. Its protein is CASRGGQGNTEAFF.

The V and J genes are TRBV7-3 and TRBJ2-7; 8 nucleotides match TRBD2. Germline V lookup: CDR1 SGHTA, CDR2 FQGTGA. The length of the CDR3 is 16 residues. Germline trimming cut 2 bases from V and 0 bases from J; bases unmatched to any gene: 6. CDR3 nucleotide sequence: TGTGCCAGCAGCTTAGCGGGGGGCACCCGCTCCTACGAGCAGTACTTC. It encodes CASSLAGGTRSYEQYF.

This clone was seen a single time. This chain's CDR3 is CASSPGGGVTEAFF. In DNA, the CDR3 is TGTGCCAGCAGCCCTGGGGGGGGAGTCACTGAAGCTTTCTTT. The V gene is TRBV13, the J gene TRBJ1-1; D is possibly TRBD1 (5 bases). This CDR3 comprises 14 residues. Germline V gives CDR1 PRHDT, CDR2 FYEKMQ (reference sequence). V was trimmed by 5 bases and J by 4 bases, leaving 14 bases between them. The entire variable domain, with the rest obtained from reference TRBV13 and TRBJ1-1, is as follows: AAGVIQSPRHLIKEKRETATLKCYPIPRHDTVYWYQQGPGQDPQFLISFYEKMQSDKGSIPDRFSAQQFSDYHSELNMSSLELGDSALYFCASSPGGGVTEAFFGQGTRLTVV.

The chain combines TRBV11-3 with TRBJ2-5; tentatively, D is TRBD1 (6 bases). Germline V CDR1 and CDR2: SGHNT, YENEEA. The CDR3 runs 13 residues. V lost 8 bases and J 1 base, leaving 11 bases between the germline ends. In nucleotides, the CDR3 is TGTGCCAGCGCGCTGGGGGCCCAAGAGACCCAGTACTTC. Amino acids: CASALGAQETQYF.